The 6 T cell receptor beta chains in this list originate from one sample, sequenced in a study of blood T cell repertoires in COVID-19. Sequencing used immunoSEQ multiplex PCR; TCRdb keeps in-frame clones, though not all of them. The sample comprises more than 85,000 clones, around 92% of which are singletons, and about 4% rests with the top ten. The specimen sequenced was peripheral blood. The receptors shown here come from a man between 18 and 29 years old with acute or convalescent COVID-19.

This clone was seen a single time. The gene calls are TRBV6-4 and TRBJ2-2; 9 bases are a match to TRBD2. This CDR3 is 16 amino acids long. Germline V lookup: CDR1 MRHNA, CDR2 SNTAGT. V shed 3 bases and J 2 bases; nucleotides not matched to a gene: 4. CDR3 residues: CASSEVAGANTGELFF. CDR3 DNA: TGTGCCAGCAGTGAGGTAGCGGGGGCAAACACCGGGGAGCTGTTTTTT.

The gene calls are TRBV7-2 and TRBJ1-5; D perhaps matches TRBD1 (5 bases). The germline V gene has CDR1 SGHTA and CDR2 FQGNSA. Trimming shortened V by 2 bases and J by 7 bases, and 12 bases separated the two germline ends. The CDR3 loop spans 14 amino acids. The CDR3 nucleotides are TGTGCCAGCAGCTTAAAAGGGGTTGGCCAGCCCCAGCATTTT. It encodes CASSLKGVGQPQHF.

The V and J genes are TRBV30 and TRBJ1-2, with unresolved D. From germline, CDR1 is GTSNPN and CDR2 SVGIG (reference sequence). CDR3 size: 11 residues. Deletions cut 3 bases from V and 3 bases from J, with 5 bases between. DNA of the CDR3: TGTGCCTGGAGGGACTACTATGGCTACACCTTC. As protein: CAWRDYYGYTF.

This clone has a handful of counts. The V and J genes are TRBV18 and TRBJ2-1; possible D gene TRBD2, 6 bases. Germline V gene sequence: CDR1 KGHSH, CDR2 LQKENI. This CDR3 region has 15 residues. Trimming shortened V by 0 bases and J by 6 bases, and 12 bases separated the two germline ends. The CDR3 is CASSPPTTRGNEQFF. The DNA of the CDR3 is TGTGCCAGCTCACCACCAACGACTAGAGGCAATGAGCAGTTCTTC.

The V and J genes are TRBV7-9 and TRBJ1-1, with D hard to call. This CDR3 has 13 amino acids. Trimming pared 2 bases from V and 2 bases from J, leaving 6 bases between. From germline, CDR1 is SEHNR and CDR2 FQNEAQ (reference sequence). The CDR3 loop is CASSLSDNTEAFF. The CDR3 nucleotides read TGTGCCAGCAGCTTATCAGATAACACTGAAGCTTTCTTT. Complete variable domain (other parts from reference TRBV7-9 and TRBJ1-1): DTGVSQNPRHKITKRGQNVTFRCDPISEHNRLYWYRQTLGQGPEFLTYFQNEAQLEKSRLLSDRFSAERPKGSFSTLEIQRTEQGDSAMYLCASSLSDNTEAFFGQGTRLTVV.

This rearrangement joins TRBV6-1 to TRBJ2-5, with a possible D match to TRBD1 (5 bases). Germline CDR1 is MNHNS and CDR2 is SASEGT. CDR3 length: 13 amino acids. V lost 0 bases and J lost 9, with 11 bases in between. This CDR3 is CASSEAWGEAQYF. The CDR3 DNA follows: TGTGCCAGCAGTGAAGCTTGGGGCGAGGCCCAGTACTTC.